A single sample is the source of the 32 T cell receptor beta chains below, sequenced in a study of blood T cell repertoires in COVID-19 (dated by TCRdb to about 2020). Library preparation employed the immunoSEQ multiplex PCR assay. As stored in TCRdb, this immuneACCESS dataset retains in-frame rearrangements with V and J assigned. A fraction of the clones does not appear; measured against another copy, unresolved V genes explain less than half of the discrepancy, and the remainder lacks a known reason. This sample comprises 150,000 to 200,000 clones, about 86% of them detected only once. The ten largest account for 11% of the sample. The sample taken for sequencing was peripheral blood. These receptors originate from a woman aged 55-70 years with COVID-19, enrolled during active disease.

Notes on this clone: The same CDR3 can be traced to other DNA sequences in this sample. The chain has TRBV9 and TRBJ1-2, with D maybe TRBD1 (6 bases). The CDR3 totals 13 residues. Germline values: CDR1 SGDLS, CDR2 YYNGEE. The V and J ends lost 0 bases and 4 bases respectively, with 7 bases between them. The CDR3 DNA is TGTGCCAGCAGCGTAGTAGGGGGCTATGGCTACACCTTC. Protein: CASSVVGGYGYTF.

The CDR3: CASSFLQGAGNSPLHF. As DNA, the CDR3 is TGTGCCAGCAGTTTTTTACAGGGGGCGGGCAATTCACCCCTCCACTTT. The chain couples TRBV27 to TRBJ1-6; 9 positions match TRBD1. The ends lost 3 bases at V and 7 bases at J; junction bases unmatched: 7. The CDR3 loop spans 16 amino acids. Germline values: CDR1 MNHEY, CDR2 SMNVEV (reference sequence).

CDR3 nucleotide sequence: TGTGCCAGCAGCCCATCCGGGACAGGGGGCGCCGGGTTGGATCCGGGTACGCAGTATTTT. It codes for CASSPSGTGGAGLDPGTQYF. This chain joins TRBV7-3 and TRBJ2-3; the match to TRBD1 covers 12 bases. The junction had 23 bases not matched to a gene; V was cut back by 5 bases and J by 8 bases. The CDR3 has 20 residues. Per germline, CDR1 SGHTA and CDR2 FQGTGA. Together with reference TRBV7-3 and TRBJ2-3, the CDR3 gives the full variable domain: GAGVSQTPSNKVTEKGKYVELRCDPISGHTALYWYRQSLGQGPEFLIYFQGTGAADDSGLPNDRFFAVRPEGSVSTLKIQRTERGDSAVYLCASSPSGTGGAGLDPGTQYFGPGTRLTVL.

The V and J genes are TRBV14 and TRBJ2-3; D gene uncertain. Trimming left V 4 bases short and J 4 bases short, with 3 bases between. From germline, CDR1 is SGHDN and CDR2 FVKESK. The CDR3 sequence is 11 residues long. The CDR3 coding sequence is TGTGCCAGCAGCCCATCAGATACGCAGTATTTT. It translates to CASSPSDTQYF.

The CDR3 spells CASRPSGTWGGETQYF. The CDR3, as DNA: TGTGCCAGCAGGCCCTCCGGGACCTGGGGAGGGGAGACCCAGTACTTC. V is TRBV11-1 and J is TRBJ2-5, with 7 bases matching TRBD2. Trimming removed 6 bases from V and 5 bases from J; junction bases left unmatched: 15. The CDR3 covers 16 residues. Germline-derived CDR1 and CDR2 are SGHAT and FQDESV (reference sequence).

The chain recombines TRBV24-1 with TRBJ2-1, with 10 positions matching TRBD1. The germline CDR1 and CDR2 sequences are KGHDR and SFDVKD. CDR3 length: 16 amino acids. V dropped 3 bases and J dropped 8; count of bases not matched to a gene: 9. The CDR3 reads CATSDPGQGYLDEQFF. CDR3 DNA sequence: TGTGCCACCAGTGATCCGGGACAGGGGTATTTGGATGAGCAGTTCTTC.

This clone has a handful of counts. V and J are TRBV30 and TRBJ1-1; D unresolved. The CDR3 is 12 amino acids. Germline V CDR1 and CDR2: GTSNPN, SVGIG (reference sequence). V lost 3 bases and J 5 bases, leaving 10 bases between the germline ends. Here the CDR3 DNA reads TGTGCCTGGAGGTCTGGAGGGACTGAAGCTTTCTTT. Amino acids: CAWRSGGTEAFF.

This clone has a single count. The chain has TRBV7-9 and TRBJ1-6; possibly TRBD1 for D (6 bases). The CDR3 runs to 15 residues. Per germline, CDR1 SEHNR and CDR2 FQNEAQ (reference sequence). V lost 5 bases and J lost 10, with 18 bases in between. The CDR3 sequence: CASSPRGGGGSPLHF. The CDR3 DNA is TGTGCCAGCAGCCCAAGGGGAGGGGGTGGATCACCCCTCCACTTT.

The chain's CDR3 is CASSSRTGTVSSYNSPLHF. Written as DNA, the CDR3 is TGTGCCAGCAGTTCAAGGACAGGCACGGTTAGCTCCTATAATTCACCCCTCCACTTT. The rearrangement uses TRBV27 and TRBJ1-6; 7 bases are shared with TRBD1. Germline CDR1 reads MNHEY; CDR2 reads SMNVEV (reference sequence). The CDR3 loop spans 19 amino acids. J lost 0 bases, V lost 4 bases, and 12 bases had no gene match.

The V call is TRBV29-1, the J call TRBJ1-2, with 10 bases that match TRBD1. This CDR3 has 13 amino acids. CDR1 and CDR2 (germline): SQVTM, ANQGSEA. The trim removed 6 bases at V and 7 bases at J, leaving 8 bases unmatched. The DNA of the CDR3 is TGCAGCGTACGGGACAGGGGAATGAGTGGCTACACCTTC. Translation: CSVRDRGMSGYTF.

The V gene is TRBV19, the J gene TRBJ1-1, with D possibly matching TRBD1 (5 bases). Trimming stripped 1 base from V and 7 bases from J, with 13 bases between. The CDR3 contains 14 residues. Germline CDR1 LNHDA, CDR2 SQIVND (reference sequence). The DNA for the CDR3 is TGTGCCAGTAGTATAGCCAGGGTCGGTGTTGAAGCTTTCTTT. As protein: CASSIARVGVEAFF. Full variable domain (rest looked up from reference TRBV19 and TRBJ1-1): DGGITQSPKYLFRKEGQNVTLSCEQNLNHDAMYWYRQDPGQGLRLIYYSQIVNDFQKGDIAEGYSVSREKKESFPLTVTSAQKNPTAFYLCASSIARVGVEAFFGQGTRLTVV.

This sequence joins TRBV7-2 and TRBJ1-1; D is ambiguous. V was trimmed by 2 bases and J by 0 bases, leaving 13 bases between them. Germline loops: CDR1 SGHTA, CDR2 FQGNSA. The CDR3 is 16 residues long. CDR3 coding DNA: TGTGCCAGCAGCTTACGTAGAAACCTGATGAACACTGAAGCTTTCTTT. Translating gives CASSLRRNLMNTEAFF. The full variable domain, rest sourced from reference TRBV7-2 and TRBJ1-1, is GAGVSQSPSNKVTEKGKDVELRCDPISGHTALYWYRQSLGQGLEFLIYFQGNSAPDKSGLPSDRFSAERTGGSVSTLTIQRTQQEDSAVYLCASSLRRNLMNTEAFFGQGTRLTVV.

The V and J genes are TRBV27 and TRBJ1-2; D is possibly TRBD1 (5 bases). Per germline, CDR1 MNHEY and CDR2 SMNVEV (reference sequence). V lost 3 bases to trimming and J lost 0 bases, with 8 bases between them. The CDR3 length is 14 residues. In nucleotides, the CDR3 is TGTGCCAGCAGTTTCCAGGGTTCTAACTATGGCTACACCTTC. Encoded protein: CASSFQGSNYGYTF.

The chain carries TRBV7-9 and TRBJ1-1; D not certain. Germline loops: CDR1 SEHNR, CDR2 FQNEAQ (reference sequence). Trimming took off 0 bases at V and 2 bases at J, with 7 bases between the two ends. The CDR3 length is 14 residues. The CDR3 DNA follows: TGTGCCAGCAGCTTAGCACACCCCAACACTGAAGCTTTCTTT. Its translation: CASSLAHPNTEAFF.

The chain joins TRBV10-3 to TRBJ1-2; possible D gene TRBD1, 5 bases. The CDR3 runs 17 residues. V lost 0 bases to trimming and J lost 2 bases, with 16 bases between them. From germline, CDR1 is ENHRY and CDR2 SYGVKD. CDR3 in amino acids: CAISESKGTGINYGYTF. DNA of the CDR3: TGTGCCATCAGTGAGTCGAAGGGTACAGGCATAAACTATGGCTACACCTTC.

The chain's CDR3 is CASSLTGTTNYGYTF. CDR3 DNA sequence: TGTGCCAGCAGTTTAACAGGGACAACTAACTATGGCTACACCTTC. V is TRBV27 and J is TRBJ1-2; possible D gene TRBD1, 6 bases. Germline CDR1 and CDR2: MNHEY and SMNVEV (reference sequence). This CDR3 has 15 amino acids. Between the trimmed V and J ends, which lost 2 bases and 0 bases, there was a span of 10 bases.

This clone appeared a single time. The chain couples TRBV6-5 to TRBJ1-1, with a possible D match to TRBD1 (5 bases). CDR1 is MNHEY, CDR2 SVGAGI, per germline. Trimming took off 3 bases at V and 5 bases at J, with 7 bases between the two ends. The CDR3 spans 12 residues. CDR3 in amino acids: CASSYKGTEAFF. The CDR3 DNA sequence: TGTGCCAGCAGTTATAAGGGGACTGAAGCTTTCTTT.

The chain uses TRBV6-5 and TRBJ2-2; possible D gene TRBD2, 5 bases. The CDR3 runs 13 residues. Trimming removed 6 bases from V and 6 bases from J, with 11 bases in between. Germline loops: CDR1 MNHEY, CDR2 SVGAGI. The chain's CDR3 is CASSRTEAGELFF. The CDR3 coding sequence is TGTGCCAGCAGCCGGACTGAGGCCGGGGAGCTGTTTTTT.

The chain combines TRBV19 with TRBJ1-1; the D gene is possibly TRBD1 (5 bases). There are 14 residues in the CDR3. V lost 7 bases, J lost 6 bases, and 18 bases lay in between. Germline loops: CDR1 LNHDA, CDR2 SQIVND (reference sequence). The CDR3 here is CASIDPGRGPEAFF. The CDR3 nucleotides read TGTGCCAGTATAGATCCCGGGAGGGGTCCTGAAGCTTTCTTT. Full variable domain (missing parts from reference TRBV19 and TRBJ1-1): DGGITQSPKYLFRKEGQNVTLSCEQNLNHDAMYWYRQDPGQGLRLIYYSQIVNDFQKGDIAEGYSVSREKKESFPLTVTSAQKNPTAFYLCASIDPGRGPEAFFGQGTRLTVV.

The V gene is TRBV6-5, the J gene TRBJ1-1; unclear D gene. CDR3 size: 14 residues. The germline gives CDR1 MNHEY, CDR2 SVGAGI. Trimming left V 6 bases short and J 1 base short, with 12 bases between. This chain's CDR3 is CASSLRVRNTEAFF. The CDR3 region has the DNA TGTGCCAGCAGCCTCCGCGTCCGGAACACTGAAGCTTTCTTT.

The gene calls are TRBV29-1 and TRBJ2-7; D is perhaps TRBD2 (6 bases). The V end was cut by 6 bases, the J end by 0 bases, with 9 bases between. CDR1 is SQVTM and CDR2 is ANQGSEA in the germline V gene. There are 12 residues in the CDR3. CDR3 amino acids: CSVGLTSYEQYF. In DNA, the CDR3 is TGCAGCGTGGGACTGACCTCCTACGAGCAGTACTTC.

Details on this clone: Other DNA sequences of this sample code for an identical CDR3. The chain links TRBV5-1 to TRBJ2-2, with TRBD1 matching over 9 bases. This CDR3 has 15 residues. The trim removed 2 bases at V and 3 bases at J, leaving 2 bases unmatched. Germline V gives CDR1 SGHRS, CDR2 YFSETQ. CDR3 DNA sequence: TGCGCCAGCAGCTTCCGGACAGGGGACACCGGGGAGCTGTTTTTT. It encodes CASSFRTGDTGELFF.

V usage is TRBV11-2 and J usage is TRBJ1-1; D gene unclear. Trimming shortened V by 5 bases and J by 0 bases, and 10 bases separated the two germline ends. Looked up from germline, CDR1 is SGHAT and CDR2 is FQNNGV. This CDR3 has 14 residues. In nucleotides, the CDR3 is TGTGCCAGCAGCCCGAAGAGGTTGAACACTGAAGCTTTCTTT. Protein sequence: CASSPKRLNTEAFF.

V usage is TRBV6-5 and J usage is TRBJ1-2; 7 bases are shared with TRBD1. With V trimmed by 7 bases and J by 4 bases, 9 bases remained unmatched. The V gene's germline CDR1 is MNHEY and CDR2 SVGAGI. This CDR3 has 14 residues. CDR3 residues: CASNPPDRSYGYTF. As DNA, the CDR3 is TGTGCCAGCAATCCGCCGGACAGGAGCTATGGCTACACCTTC.

The chain couples TRBV10-3 to TRBJ1-2, with 8 bases aligning to TRBD1. The J segment lost 6 bases and the V segment lost 7 bases, leaving 4 bases of the junction unmatched. This CDR3 contains 12 residues. Germline V CDR1 and CDR2: ENHRY, SYGVKD. The CDR3 is CAITGGAHGYTF. The CDR3 bases are TGTGCCATCACAGGGGGCGCGCATGGCTACACCTTC.

The chain is built from TRBV19 and TRBJ1-1, with D possibly matching TRBD1 (6 bases). V was pared by 2 bases and J by 2 bases, with 12 bases between. Germline CDR1 and CDR2: LNHDA and SQIVND (reference sequence). The CDR3 spans 15 residues. The CDR3: CASSIRRQANTEAFF. DNA of the CDR3: TGTGCCAGTAGTATAAGGAGACAGGCTAACACTGAAGCTTTCTTT.

About this clone itself: Other DNA sequences in this sample translate to the same CDR3. J is TRBJ1-5 and V is TRBV24-1; 8 bases are shared with TRBD1. The V and J ends lost 4 bases and 3 bases, in that order; junction bases with no gene match: 7. Germline loops: CDR1 KGHDR, CDR2 SFDVKD. The CDR3 has 16 amino acids. CDR3 sequence (DNA): TGTGCCACCAGTGACCCCGGACAGGGAGACAATCAGCCCCAGCATTTT. Translated, it gives CATSDPGQGDNQPQHF.

Notes on this clone: Because the CDR3's place on the DNA is in doubt, the DNA is left out and the CDR3 is given as listed by TCRdb. The chain is built from TRBV28 and TRBJ1-4. Per germline, CDR1 MDHEN and CDR2 SYDVKM. The CDR3 spans 15 residues, counting both ends. CDR3 protein: CASSTSTLVREKLFF.

The chain combines TRBV19 with TRBJ1-1; D perhaps matches TRBD1 (5 bases). The CDR3 consists of 16 residues. Germline CDR1 LNHDA, CDR2 SQIVND (reference sequence). V gave up 6 bases and J gave up 0 bases, with 17 bases separating them. This CDR3 reads CASSPMGRVMNTEAFF. CDR3 nucleotides: TGTGCCAGTAGCCCTATGGGCAGGGTCATGAACACTGAAGCTTTCTTT.

V usage is TRBV9 and J usage is TRBJ2-3; TRBD2 aligns across 9 bases. Looked up from germline, CDR1 is SGDLS and CDR2 is YYNGEE. The V and J ends lost 0 bases and 5 bases, in that order; junction bases with no gene match: 10. This CDR3 is built from 17 residues. The CDR3 reads CASSVGPRLAGRDTQYF. The CDR3 coding sequence is TGTGCCAGCAGCGTAGGACCTCGGCTAGCGGGGAGAGATACGCAGTATTTT. The complete variable domain, with remaining parts taken from reference TRBV9 and TRBJ2-3, reads DSGVTQTPKHLITATGQRVTLRCSPRSGDLSVYWYQQSLDQGLQFLIQYYNGEERAKGNILERFSAQQFPDLHSELNLSSLELGDSALYFCASSVGPRLAGRDTQYFGPGTRLTVL.

The chain joins TRBV4-3 to TRBJ2-7, with D perhaps TRBD1 (5 bases). Trimming removed 3 bases from V and 6 bases from J, with 24 bases in between. The germline CDR1 and CDR2 sequences are LGHNA and YSLEER. The length of the CDR3 is 17 residues. The CDR3 reads CASSQTSRAGQRGEQYF. CDR3 nucleotide sequence: TGCGCCAGCAGCCAGACCAGTAGGGCAGGGCAAAGGGGCGAGCAGTACTTC.

CDR3 sequence reads: CASTNGQQAFF. As DNA, the CDR3 is TGTGCCAGCACCAATGGACAGCAAGCTTTCTTT. J is TRBJ1-1 and V is TRBV7-2, with D maybe TRBD1 (6 bases). CDR3 length: 11 amino acids. CDR1 is SGHTA and CDR2 is FQGNSA in the germline V gene. Deletions cut 7 bases from V and 9 bases from J, with 12 bases between.